These 25 T cell receptor beta chains were sequenced from one sample in a study of blood T cells in healthy people across ages. Primed by a sample-barcoded 5' primer and a J-beta primer mix, a second PCR proceeded for 7 to 11 cycles. TCRdb re-derived calls from the 5' RACE reads in MiXCR, one entry per CDR3 protein. The sample holds 870,000 or so distinct CDR3 sequences, 25% to 30% seen once. The sequenced material came from blood. These receptors all come from a woman at least 80 years old in good health.

Notes on this clonotype: A much larger clone lies a single base off, so this may be a read error. J is TRBJ2-5 and V is TRBV20-1, with 8 nucleotides matching TRBD1. Germline loops: CDR1 DFQATT, CDR2 SNEGSKA (reference sequence). The CDR3 is made up of 14 amino acids. The V gene end was trimmed by 6 bases and the J gene end by 11 bases; junction bases not matched to a gene: 17. The CDR3 loop reads CSALSRTGYNEQYF. The DNA for the CDR3 is TGCAGTGCCCTATCCCGGACAGGGTACAATGAGCAGTACTTC.

This clonotype appeared many times. The rearrangement joins TRBV19 to TRBJ2-3, with D maybe TRBD2 (6 bases). Germline V gives CDR1 LNHDA, CDR2 SQIVND (reference sequence). V lost 5 bases and J 2 bases, leaving 23 bases between the germline ends. There are 18 residues in the CDR3. This CDR3 reads CASSHRVGGGSITDTQYF. CDR3 coding DNA: TGTGCCAGTAGTCATCGGGTGGGCGGAGGGTCAATCACAGATACGCAGTATTTT. The whole variable domain, filled in from reference TRBV19 and TRBJ2-3, reads DGGITQSPKYLFRKEGQNVTLSCEQNLNHDAMYWYRQDPGQGLRLIYYSQIVNDFQKGDIAEGYSVSREKKESFPLTVTSAQKNPTAFYLCASSHRVGGGSITDTQYFGPGTRLTVL.

As to this clonotype: One junction end does not reproduce the germline sequence, and a read error may be involved. The chain couples TRBV11-2 to TRBJ2-5; D not resolved. Germline CDR1 SGHAT, CDR2 FQNNGV. The CDR3 sequence is 13 residues long. The DNA of the CDR3 is TGTGCCAGCGGCTTAGAGACCCAAGAGGCCCAGTACTTC. It encodes CASGLETQEAQYF.

This clonotype was picked up many times. This sequence joins TRBV30 and TRBJ2-7; a weak D match, TRBD1 (6 bases). This CDR3 has 13 residues. Trimming stripped 5 bases from V and 3 bases from J, with 14 bases between. Germline V gene data show CDR1 as GTSNPN and CDR2 as SVGIG (reference sequence). CDR3 DNA: TGTGCCTGGTCAGGACAGTTGGACTACGAGCAGTACTTC. Its translation is CAWSGQLDYEQYF.

This clonotype was detected many times. The genes are TRBV7-9 and TRBJ1-2, with 10 bases that match TRBD1. The V and J ends lost 4 bases and 2 bases, in that order; junction bases with no gene match: 10. The CDR3 sequence is 17 residues long. Germline V gene data show CDR1 as SEHNR and CDR2 as FQNEAQ (reference sequence). The CDR3 region has the DNA TGTGCCAGCAGCTACTGGACAGGGGGAAGGGGGAACTATGGCTACACCTTC. Protein: CASSYWTGGRGNYGYTF.

This chain joins TRBV12-3 or TRBV12-4 and TRBJ2-3, with 7 bases fitting TRBD1. V lost 5 bases, J lost 6 bases, and 8 bases stayed unmatched. The CDR3 loop spans 14 amino acids. The CDR3 sequence is CASSRGQSADTQYF. The CDR3 DNA reads as TGTGCCAGCAGTCGGGGACAGAGCGCGGATACGCAGTATTTT.

This clonotype was detected once. The CDR3 spells CASSLRGGTGRNNQPQHF. In DNA, the CDR3 is TGTGCCAGCAGTTTACGGGGCGGGACAGGAAGAAACAATCAGCCCCAGCATTTT. The chain joins TRBV12-3 or TRBV12-4 to TRBJ1-5; the match to TRBD1 covers 8 bases. V lost 2 bases and J lost 3; bases outside the gene matches: 12. The CDR3 has 18 amino acids.

The V call is TRBV28, the J call TRBJ1-5; a possible D gene is TRBD1 (6 bases). This CDR3 is built from 16 residues. Germline V gene lookup returns CDR1 MDHEN and CDR2 SYDVKM. Between the trimmed V and J ends, which lost 3 bases and 0 bases, there was a span of 12 bases. The CDR3 sequence is CASSLDRTLSNQPQHF. The CDR3 DNA reads as TGTGCCAGCAGTTTGGACAGAACCCTTAGCAATCAGCCCCAGCATTTT.

Comment on this clonotype: Since no conserved phenylalanine or tryptophan closes the CDR3, a read error is the likely cause. This chain uses TRBV5-4 with TRBJ2-3, with 9 bases that match TRBD2. V shed 3 bases and J 6 bases; nucleotides not matched to a gene: 8. Germline V lookup: CDR1 SGHNT, CDR2 YYREEE (reference sequence). This CDR3 is built from 15 residues. CDR3 in amino acids: CASSWGTSRGDTQYL. In DNA form, the CDR3 reads TGTGCCAGCAGCTGGGGGACTAGCCGGGGGGATACGCAGTATTTG.

A remark on this clonotype: A much more abundant neighbour one base away suggests this may be a read error. The rearrangement uses TRBV4-2 and TRBJ2-6, with D perhaps matching TRBD1 (5 bases). The CDR3 totals 15 residues. Germline CDR1 is LGHNA and CDR2 is YNFKEQ. CDR3 nucleotide sequence: TGTGCCAGCAGCCAAGATGGGGATGGGGCCAACGTCCGGACTTTC. Amino acid sequence: CASSQDGDGANVRTF.

The V and J genes are TRBV20-1 and TRBJ2-4; a possible D gene is TRBD1 (6 bases). CDR1 and CDR2 (germline): DFQATT, SNEGSKA (reference sequence). V was pared by 2 bases and J by 0 bases, with 17 bases between. The CDR3 has 17 residues. CDR3 sequence reads: CSARLPGHRLAKNIQYF. In nucleotides, the CDR3 is TGCAGTGCTAGACTCCCGGGACACCGACTAGCCAAAAACATTCAGTACTTC.

This chain uses TRBV28 with TRBJ1-4; tentative D call: TRBD1 (5 bases). Germline CDR1 reads MDHEN; CDR2 reads SYDVKM. The CDR3 has 14 amino acids. Trimming took 7 bases from V and 8 from J, leaving 17 bases between them. The CDR3 protein is CASTPPGGDEKLFF. The CDR3 coding sequence is TGTGCCAGCACACCCCCCGGGGGGGACGAAAAACTGTTTTTT.

This clonotype came up many times. This rearrangement joins TRBV12-3 or TRBV12-4 to TRBJ2-7; D is unresolved. CDR3 size: 12 residues. Trimming cost V 3 bases and J 3 bases, with 6 bases left between them. In DNA, the CDR3 is TGTGCCAGCAGTTTTGTTAACTACGAGCAGTACTTC. This translates into CASSFVNYEQYF.

This clonotype was counted a few times. The rearrangement links TRBV27 to TRBJ1-1; no clear D gene. Germline V gene sequence: CDR1 MNHEY, CDR2 SMNVEV (reference sequence). CDR3 length: 15 residues. The V gene lost 1 base and the J gene lost 1 base, with 10 bases spanning the gap. CDR3 loop: CASSLFGPKNTEAFF. CDR3 DNA: TGTGCCAGCAGTTTATTTGGGCCAAAGAACACTGAAGCTTTCTTT.

V gene TRBV7-2 combines with J gene TRBJ2-7, with a tentative D call TRBD2 (6 bases). CDR3 length: 14 residues. V lost 4 bases and J lost 6, with 16 bases in between. Germline assignment: CDR1 SGHTA and CDR2 FQGNSA. The DNA for the CDR3 is TGTGCCAGCAGCTCCCCGGAGGGCTGGCGCGAGCAGTACTTC. It specifies CASSSPEGWREQYF. Supplemented by reference TRBV7-2 and TRBJ2-7, the full variable domain reads GAGVSQSPSNKVTEKGKDVELRCDPISGHTALYWYRQSLGQGLEFLIYFQGNSAPDKSGLPSDRFSAERTGGSVSTLTIQRTQQEDSAVYLCASSSPEGWREQYFGPGTRLTVT.

On this clonotype itself: A read error may be the cause here, since a much bigger clone is one base away. Written as DNA, the CDR3 is TGCGCCAGCAGCTTGGGGGGGGGGGACGCTCAGCCCCAGCATTTT. This gives the protein CASSLGGGDAQPQHF. The V gene is TRBV5-1, the J gene TRBJ1-5, with D perhaps TRBD1 (5 bases). Germline CDR1 reads SGHRS; CDR2 reads YFSETQ. V shed 0 bases and J shed 6 bases, with 13 bases lying between them. The CDR3 is 15 amino acids. Supplemented by reference TRBV5-1 and TRBJ1-5, the full variable domain reads KAGVTQTPRYLIKTRGQQVTLSCSPISGHRSVSWYQQTPGQGLQFLFEYFSETQRNKGNFPGRFSGRQFSNSRSEMNVSTLELGDSALYLCASSLGGGDAQPQHFGDGTRLSIL.

J is TRBJ1-2 and V is TRBV2, with D unclear. Germline V CDR1 and CDR2: SNHLY, FYNNEI. The CDR3 is made up of 14 amino acids. Between the trimmed V and J ends, which lost 7 bases and 0 bases, there was a span of 12 bases. CDR3 in amino acids: CASTGGGSNYGYTF. CDR3 coding DNA: TGTGCCAGCACCGGAGGCGGTTCTAACTATGGCTACACCTTC.

This clonotype showed up just a few times. The J gene is TRBJ1-2, the V gene TRBV7-2, with no clear D. CDR1 and CDR2 (germline): SGHTA, FQGNSA. V was shortened by 2 bases and J by 8 bases, with 12 bases between the two germline ends. The CDR3 sequence is 13 residues long. The DNA for the CDR3 is TGTGCCAGCAGCTTAAATCCGCCGAGGGGCTACACCTTC. Translation gives CASSLNPPRGYTF. Looking up the rest from reference TRBV7-2 and TRBJ1-2 gives the full variable domain: GAGVSQSPSNKVTEKGKDVELRCDPISGHTALYWYRQSLGQGLEFLIYFQGNSAPDKSGLPSDRFSAERTGGSVSTLTIQRTQQEDSAVYLCASSLNPPRGYTFGSGTRLTVV.

V and J are TRBV15 and TRBJ2-2; 8 bases are shared with TRBD1. V was pared by 0 bases and J by 5 bases, with 14 bases of the junction left unmatched. Germline V gene sequence: CDR1 LNHNV, CDR2 YYDKDF (reference sequence). The CDR3 runs to 19 residues. CDR3 DNA: TGTGCCACCAGCAGAGAAGTGAGGGGGACAGGTCGCAGAACCGGGGAGCTGTTTTTT. Translation: CATSREVRGTGRRTGELFF.

This clonotype was recorded many times. The V and J genes are TRBV20-1 and TRBJ2-3; 13 positions match TRBD2. This CDR3 region has 16 residues. From germline, CDR1 is DFQATT and CDR2 SNEGSKA (reference sequence). V gave up 2 bases and J gave up 3 bases; unmatched junction bases: 5. CDR3 sequence (DNA): TGCAGTGCTAGATCGACTAGCGGGGGGTTGACAGATACGCAGTATTTT. It specifies CSARSTSGGLTDTQYF.

The gene calls are TRBV27 and TRBJ2-4, with unresolved D. The DNA end favors TRBJ2-7, so the J call may be wrong. This CDR3 contains 13 residues. Germline V gene sequence: CDR1 MNHEY, CDR2 SMNVEV (reference sequence). The CDR3, as DNA: TGTGCCAGCAGCTTGGATCAGGAACGCGAGCAGTACTTC. Translation: CASSLDQEREQYF.

The chain has TRBV18 and TRBJ2-1, with 10 bases matching TRBD2. This CDR3 has 14 amino acids. Losses at the gene ends were 6 bases for V and 6 bases for J; bases not matched to a gene: 5. In germline, CDR1 is KGHSH, CDR2 LQKENI. Written as DNA, the CDR3 is TGTGCCAGCTCCGAAGCGGGGGGGTTCAATGAGCAGTTCTTC. Residues: CASSEAGGFNEQFF.

The chain carries TRBV27 and TRBJ1-2, with TRBD1 matching over 10 bases. J was trimmed by 4 bases and V by 0 bases; bases with no gene match: 5. The V gene's germline CDR1 is MNHEY and CDR2 SMNVEV (reference sequence). This CDR3 is 16 amino acids long. In DNA form, the CDR3 reads TGTGCCAGCAGTTTATCCGGGACAGGGGTCTCCTATGGCTACACCTTC. Translation: CASSLSGTGVSYGYTF.

The rearrangement uses TRBV18 and TRBJ2-1, with TRBD2 matching 10 bases. The CDR3 consists of 18 residues. Germline V gene data show CDR1 as KGHSH and CDR2 as LQKENI. Trimming took 3 bases from V and 5 from J; bases not matched to a gene: 13. CDR3 amino acids: CASSPANLRLAGHNEQFF. The CDR3 region has the DNA TGTGCCAGCTCACCCGCGAACTTGAGACTAGCGGGTCACAATGAGCAGTTCTTC.

The rearrangement uses TRBV5-4 and TRBJ2-2, with 9 bases aligning to TRBD2. CDR1 and CDR2 (germline): SGHNT, YYREEE (reference sequence). The J segment lost 0 bases and the V segment lost 4 bases, leaving 10 bases of the junction unmatched. This CDR3 region has 18 residues. CDR3 nucleotide sequence: TGTGCCAGCAGCCGAGGCGGGCGGGGGGGATCGAACACCGGGGAGCTGTTTTTT. Encoded protein: CASSRGGRGGSNTGELFF. The whole variable domain, remainder taken from reference TRBV5-4 and TRBJ2-2, is ETGVTQSPTHLIKTRGQQVTLRCSSQSGHNTVSWYQQALGQGPQFIFQYYREEENGRGNFPPRFSGLQFPNYSSELNVNALELDDSALYLCASSRGGRGGSNTGELFFGEGSRLTVL.